The text below deals with one T cell receptor (beta chain). In the study's own analysis: For nucleated cells, counts were estimated from reference gene primer amplification. The assay was immunoSEQ multiplex PCR, and TCRdb's table has in-frame clones only and misses some. V and J calls and clone size follow that table, whereas D and trimming were derived from the DNA. The sample lists roughly 95,000 clones, around 80% occurring once. This record belongs to a study of blood T cell repertoires in COVID-19. At the level of the study: Acute and convalescent COVID-19 samples came from the United States, Italy and Spain. T cells, B-cell-depleted T cells, or PBMCs provided the cDNA or gDNA that served as material.

Specimen: peripheral blood. This sequence originates from a man older than 75 with acute or convalescent COVID-19.

The chain's CDR3 is CASRAGVADTQYF. The CDR3, as DNA: TGTGCCAGCAGGGCGGGAGTGGCAGATACGCAGTATTTT. The chain recombines TRBV28 with TRBJ2-3; 7 positions match TRBD2. CDR1 and CDR2 (germline): MDHEN, SYDVKM. V was pared by 6 bases and J by 4 bases, with 4 bases of the junction left unmatched. The CDR3 consists of 13 residues.